Below, 16 T cell receptor beta chains from the same sample are listed, as sequenced in a study of T-cell memory formation after mild COVID-19. One entry per CDR3 protein, called by TCRdb with MiXCR from the 5' RACE reads. The sample lists about 350,000 distinct CDR3 sequences; approximately 29% were seen once. The sample taken for sequencing was PBMCs or a T cell subset sorted from them (not recorded which). The source is an adult woman who had mild COVID-19 (a few samples of this study predate the infection). Cell type and time point are not known.

This clonotype was counted many times. This chain connects TRBV5-1 to TRBJ2-5, with no clear D. Trimming removed 0 bases at V and 5 bases at J, with 8 bases between. This CDR3 is 13 amino acids long. Per the germline V gene, CDR1 is SGHRS and CDR2 is YFSETQ. The CDR3 bases are TGCGCCAGCAGCTTGGAACATCTCGAGACCCAGTACTTC. The encoded protein is CASSLEHLETQYF.

The chain links TRBV5-1 to TRBJ2-1; 10 bases fit TRBD2. CDR3 length: 17 amino acids. Trimming cost V 5 bases and J 3 bases; bases outside gene matches: 11. Per the germline V gene, CDR1 is SGHRS and CDR2 is YFSETQ. CDR3: CASRFGTSGAYYNEQFF. CDR3 DNA sequence: TGCGCCAGCAGATTCGGTACTAGCGGGGCCTACTACAATGAGCAGTTCTTC.

The V call is TRBV3-1, the J call TRBJ1-2; D is unresolved. V was shortened by 1 base and J by 7 bases, with 7 bases between the two germline ends. In germline, CDR1 is LGHDT, CDR2 YNNKEL (reference sequence). This CDR3 has 12 residues. CDR3 in amino acids: CASSQGEFGYTF. The CDR3 bases are TGTGCCAGCAGCCAAGGAGAATTTGGCTACACCTTC.

This clonotype was observed a handful of times. The V and J genes are TRBV3-1 and TRBJ2-1, with D possibly matching TRBD1 (6 bases). CDR3 size: 14 residues. The germline V and J ends were trimmed by 1 base and 7 bases, with 11 bases remaining between them. The germline gives CDR1 LGHDT, CDR2 YNNKEL (reference sequence). The CDR3 nucleotides read TGTGCCAGCAGCCAAGGGACAGAGTGGAATGAGCAGTTCTTC. It encodes CASSQGTEWNEQFF.

The J gene is TRBJ1-2, the V gene TRBV7-9; 7 bases map to TRBD1. Unmatched junction bases numbered 17, after V lost 11 bases and J lost 2 bases. This CDR3 is 16 amino acids long. Germline assignment: CDR1 SEHNR and CDR2 FQNEAQ (reference sequence). This CDR3 is CACGTDTGESNYGYTF. For the CDR3, the DNA is TGTGCCTGCGGAACTGACACAGGGGAATCGAACTATGGCTACACCTTC. The entire variable domain, with the rest obtained from reference TRBV7-9 and TRBJ1-2, is as follows: DTGVSQNPRHKITKRGQNVTFRCDPISEHNRLYWYRQTLGQGPEFLTYFQNEAQLEKSRLLSDRFSAERPKGSFSTLEIQRTEQGDSAMYLCACGTDTGESNYGYTFGSGTRLTVV.

The chain employs TRBV5-1 and TRBJ2-3; D possibly matches TRBD1 or TRBD2 (5 bases each). The germline V gene has CDR1 SGHRS and CDR2 YFSETQ. The V end lost 3 bases, the J end lost 3 bases, and 8 bases lay between the germline ends. The length of the CDR3 is 13 residues. The CDR3 protein is CASSSGRTDTQYF. The CDR3 DNA reads TGCGCCAGCAGCTCGGGACGAACAGATACGCAGTATTTT.

J is TRBJ2-5 and V is TRBV6-6; 9 bases fit TRBD2. V was pared by 1 base and J by 5 bases, with 8 bases of the junction left unmatched. The CDR3 covers 16 residues. CDR1 and CDR2 (germline): MNHNY, SVGAGI (reference sequence). The DNA for the CDR3 is TGTGCCAGCAGTTACTACGTAGCGGGAGAGGAGGAGACCCAGTACTTC. It is translated as CASSYYVAGEEETQYF.

Many counts were recorded for this clonotype. V usage is TRBV12-3 or TRBV12-4 and J usage is TRBJ2-3; the match to TRBD2 covers 8 bases. After removal of 2 bases from V and 2 bases from J, the junction contained 3 bases not matched to a gene. The CDR3 contains 15 residues. The CDR3 here is CASSLSGGPTDTQYF. For the CDR3, the DNA is TGTGCCAGCAGTTTAAGCGGGGGCCCCACAGATACGCAGTATTTT.

This clonotype was seen more than once but under ten times. V gene TRBV6-5 combines with J gene TRBJ1-2; the D gene is possibly TRBD1 (5 bases). This CDR3 is 14 amino acids long. Germline-derived CDR1 and CDR2 are MNHEY and SVGAGI. With 2 bases removed from V and 5 bases from J, the gap between germline ends came to 12 bases. CDR3 region: CASSYPAEGYGYTF. The CDR3 coding sequence is TGTGCCAGCAGTTACCCAGCAGAGGGGTATGGCTACACCTTC.

This chain connects TRBV20-1 to TRBJ1-1; D is undetermined. CDR1 DFQATT and CDR2 SNEGSKA come from the germline V gene (reference sequence). The ends were cut back, 0 bases at V and 6 bases at J, with 11 bases in the middle. The CDR3 is 13 residues long. The CDR3 region has the DNA TGCAGTGCTAGAGATGGTCGAGGAGCTGAAGCTTTCTTT. This sequence encodes CSARDGRGAEAFF.

The CDR3 sequence: CASSEAKWTGIYEQYF. The CDR3 coding sequence is TGTGCCAGCAGTGAAGCTAAGTGGACGGGGATCTACGAGCAGTACTTC. This chain connects TRBV6-1 to TRBJ2-7, with D maybe TRBD2 (5 bases). Trimming removed 0 bases from V and 3 bases from J, with 15 bases in between. The V gene's germline CDR1 is MNHNS and CDR2 SASEGT. The CDR3 is 16 residues long.

The rearrangement uses TRBV21-1 and TRBJ2-5; the D call TRBD2 from the table was never checked on the DNA. TRBV21-1 is annotated as a pseudogene. The CDR3 is 16 residues long. CDR3 loop: CASSKEVTSGQETQYF. For the CDR3, the DNA is TGTGCCAGCAGCAAAGAAGTGACTAGCGGGCAAGAGACCCAGTACTTC.

The rearrangement links TRBV12-3 or TRBV12-4 to TRBJ2-3, with D tentatively TRBD1 (5 bases). V gave up 4 bases and J gave up 11 bases, with 10 bases separating them. CDR3 size: 11 residues. CDR3 coding DNA: TGTGCCAGCAGTTCCAGGGCTGGGCAGTATTTT. Amino acid sequence: CASSSRAGQYF.

The gene calls are TRBV5-1 and TRBJ2-5; D ambiguous. Germline V gene lookup returns CDR1 SGHRS and CDR2 YFSETQ. With 6 bases removed from V and 5 bases from J, the gap between germline ends came to 14 bases. CDR3 length: 13 residues. The CDR3 coding sequence is TGCGCCAGCACCATGGGCCTTACGGAGACCCAGTACTTC. Translating it yields CASTMGLTETQYF. The complete variable domain, with remaining parts taken from reference TRBV5-1 and TRBJ2-5, reads KAGVTQTPRYLIKTRGQQVTLSCSPISGHRSVSWYQQTPGQGLQFLFEYFSETQRNKGNFPGRFSGRQFSNSRSEMNVSTLELGDSALYLCASTMGLTETQYFGPGTRLLVL.

In its sample, this clonotype was seen a few times. In nucleotides, the CDR3 is TGTGCCATTCAGACTAGCGGGAGAAGAACAGATACGCAGTATTTT. Translated: CAIQTSGRRTDTQYF. The rearrangement uses TRBV10-3 and TRBJ2-3; 12 bases are a match to TRBD2. V was pared by 9 bases and J by 3 bases, with 7 bases of the junction left unmatched. Per germline, CDR1 ENHRY and CDR2 SYGVKD. There are 15 residues in the CDR3.

This clonotype showed up just once. The rearrangement joins TRBV11-2 to TRBJ1-3, with unresolved D. V shed 0 bases and J shed 1 base, with 10 bases lying between them. Germline loops: CDR1 SGHAT, CDR2 FQNNGV. CDR3 length: 16 residues. The CDR3 DNA sequence: TGTGCCAGCAGCTTAGATCAAAGGCAGTCTGGAAACACCATATATTTT. As protein: CASSLDQRQSGNTIYF.